The 10 T cell receptor beta chains presented below share a single source sample, sequenced in a study of sequential checkpoint blockade in melanoma. Measured with immunoSEQ multiplex PCR; TCRdb has only the in-frame clones, and not every one. The sample contains over 15,000 clones, nearly 80% of which appear only once. Treatment denoted: randomized to nivolumab then ipilimumab (arm A) or the reverse (arm B). Sample: CD8+ T cells sorted from blood (inferred from file names), taken from a patient given nivolumab and ipilimumab in sequence. The receptor source for this set is a human donor with melanoma.

This chain links TRBV5-1 with TRBJ2-7; a possible D gene is TRBD1 (6 bases). Germline CDR1 and CDR2: SGHRS and YFSETQ. The length of the CDR3 is 13 residues. Trimming shortened V by 3 bases and J by 2 bases, and 9 bases separated the two germline ends. In DNA form, the CDR3 reads TGCGCCAGCAGCTCATGGACAGCCTACGAGCAGTACTTC. Protein sequence: CASSSWTAYEQYF.

The V gene is TRBV7-9, the J gene TRBJ2-7; D perhaps matches TRBD1 (5 bases). V was clipped by 5 bases and J by 0 bases, with 8 bases between them. Looked up from germline, CDR1 is SEHNR and CDR2 is FQNEAQ (reference sequence). There are 13 residues in the CDR3. Here the CDR3 reads CASSPTVSYEQYF. CDR3 nucleotide sequence: TGTGCCAGCAGCCCGACAGTCTCCTACGAGCAGTACTTC.

This clone turned up a few times. The chain carries TRBV2 and TRBJ2-7; D might be TRBD2 (6 bases). The V end lost 4 bases, the J end lost 2 bases, and 12 bases lay between the germline ends. Germline V gives CDR1 SNHLY, CDR2 FYNNEI. The CDR3 extends over 14 amino acids. In nucleotides, the CDR3 is TGTGCCAGCAGTGCGGTTAGCGGAACCTACGAGCAGTACTTC. It codes for CASSAVSGTYEQYF.

The chain combines TRBV28 with TRBJ2-1, with D possibly matching TRBD1 (6 bases). Germline V gene sequence: CDR1 MDHEN, CDR2 SYDVKM. Trimming stripped 6 bases from V and 4 bases from J, with 13 bases between. The CDR3 sequence is 14 residues long. The CDR3 region is CASSPTGFYNEQFF. The CDR3 bases are TGTGCCAGCAGCCCCACAGGGTTTTACAATGAGCAGTTCTTC.

This clone has a single count. The chain links TRBV19 to TRBJ2-7; D may be TRBD2 (5 bases). CDR1 and CDR2 (germline): LNHDA, SQIVND (reference sequence). The V gene lost 10 bases and the J gene lost 6 bases, with 16 bases spanning the gap. The CDR3 covers 12 residues. The CDR3 nucleotides are TGTGCCACACGGGGTAGAGGCCCCGAGCAGTACTTC. This sequence encodes CATRGRGPEQYF.

The chain joins TRBV7-9 to TRBJ2-3; 10 bases line up with TRBD2. The CDR3 has 15 residues. J was trimmed by 3 bases and V by 2 bases; bases with no gene match: 2. Germline values: CDR1 SEHNR, CDR2 FQNEAQ (reference sequence). Written as DNA, the CDR3 is TGTGCCAGCAGCTTATCAGCGGGAGGGACAGATACGCAGTATTTT. As protein: CASSLSAGGTDTQYF.

This clone was seen once. The rearrangement joins TRBV5-1 to TRBJ1-1; 8 bases line up with TRBD1. V trimming: 4 bases; J trimming: 0 bases; junction bases outside the gene matches: 8. Per germline, CDR1 SGHRS and CDR2 YFSETQ. The CDR3 covers 16 residues. The CDR3 loop is CASSDGQGGMNTEAFF. The CDR3 nucleotides read TGCGCCAGCAGCGATGGACAGGGAGGCATGAACACTGAAGCTTTCTTT.

This CDR3 is CASSQEIDRGIFEQYF. The CDR3 DNA is TGCGCCAGCAGCCAAGAAATAGACAGGGGTATTTTTGAGCAGTACTTC. V is TRBV4-1 and J is TRBJ2-7; 8 bases are a match to TRBD1. V dropped 0 bases and J dropped 7; count of bases not matched to a gene: 11. This CDR3 region has 16 residues. Germline V gives CDR1 MGHRA, CDR2 YSYEKL.

The chain combines TRBV29-1 with TRBJ1-1; D gene uncertain. Germline V CDR1 and CDR2: SQVTM, ANQGSEA. Between the trimmed V and J ends, which lost 2 bases and 4 bases, there was a span of 11 bases. The CDR3 has 13 residues. In DNA form, the CDR3 reads TGCAGCGTTGAACCGGGGATGGGCACTGAAGCTTTCTTT. Translation gives CSVEPGMGTEAFF. Supplemented by reference TRBV29-1 and TRBJ1-1, the full variable domain reads SAVISQKPSRDICQRGTSLTIQCQVDSQVTMMFWYRQQPGQSLTLIATANQGSEATYESGFVIDKFPISRPNLTFSTLTVSNMSPEDSSIYLCSVEPGMGTEAFFGQGTRLTVV.

J is TRBJ2-7 and V is TRBV6-5, with 10 bases fitting TRBD2. This CDR3 region has 15 residues. Germline V CDR1 and CDR2: MNHEY, SVGAGI. V shed 6 bases, J shed 6 bases, and the junction held 11 bases outside the gene matches. The CDR3 loop reads CASSATGTSALEQYF. For the CDR3, the DNA is TGTGCCAGCAGCGCTACCGGGACTAGCGCACTCGAGCAGTACTTC.